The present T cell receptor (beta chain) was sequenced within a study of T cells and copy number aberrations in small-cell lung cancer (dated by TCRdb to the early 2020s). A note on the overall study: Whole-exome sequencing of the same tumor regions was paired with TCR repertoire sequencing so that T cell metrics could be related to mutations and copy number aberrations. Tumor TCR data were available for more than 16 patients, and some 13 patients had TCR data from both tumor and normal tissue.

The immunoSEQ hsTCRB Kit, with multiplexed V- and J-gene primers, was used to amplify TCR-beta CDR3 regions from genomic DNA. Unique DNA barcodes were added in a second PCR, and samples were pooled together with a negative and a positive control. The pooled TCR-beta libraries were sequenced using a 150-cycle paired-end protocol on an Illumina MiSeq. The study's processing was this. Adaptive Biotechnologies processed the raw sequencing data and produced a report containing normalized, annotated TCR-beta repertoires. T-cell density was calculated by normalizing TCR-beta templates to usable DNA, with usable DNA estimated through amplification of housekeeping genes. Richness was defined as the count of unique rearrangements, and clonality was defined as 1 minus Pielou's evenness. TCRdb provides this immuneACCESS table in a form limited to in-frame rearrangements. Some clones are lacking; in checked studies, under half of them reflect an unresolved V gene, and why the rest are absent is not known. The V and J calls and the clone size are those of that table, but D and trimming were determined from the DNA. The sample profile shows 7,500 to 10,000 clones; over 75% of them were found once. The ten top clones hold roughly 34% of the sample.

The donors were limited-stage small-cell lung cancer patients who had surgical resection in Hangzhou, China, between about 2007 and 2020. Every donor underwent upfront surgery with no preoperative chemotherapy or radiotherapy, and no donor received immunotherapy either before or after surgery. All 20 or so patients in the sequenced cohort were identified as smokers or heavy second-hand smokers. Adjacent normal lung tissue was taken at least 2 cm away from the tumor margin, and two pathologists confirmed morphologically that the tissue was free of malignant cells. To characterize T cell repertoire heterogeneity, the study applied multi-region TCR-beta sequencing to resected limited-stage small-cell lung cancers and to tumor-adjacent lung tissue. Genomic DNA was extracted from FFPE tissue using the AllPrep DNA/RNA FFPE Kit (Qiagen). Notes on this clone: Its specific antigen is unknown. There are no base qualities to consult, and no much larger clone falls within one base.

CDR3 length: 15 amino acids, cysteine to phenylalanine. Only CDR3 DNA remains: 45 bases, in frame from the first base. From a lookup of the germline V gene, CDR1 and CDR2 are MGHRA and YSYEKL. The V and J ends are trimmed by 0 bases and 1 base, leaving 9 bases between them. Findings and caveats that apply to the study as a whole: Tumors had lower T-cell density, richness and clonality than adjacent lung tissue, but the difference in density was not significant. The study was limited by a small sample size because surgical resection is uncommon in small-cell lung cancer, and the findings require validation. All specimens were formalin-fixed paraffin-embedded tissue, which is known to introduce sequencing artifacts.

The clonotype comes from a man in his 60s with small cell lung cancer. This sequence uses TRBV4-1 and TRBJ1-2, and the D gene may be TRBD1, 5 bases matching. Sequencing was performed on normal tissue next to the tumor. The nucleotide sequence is TGCGCCAGCAGCCAAGAGGGGGACGGTAACTATGGCTACACCTTC. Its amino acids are CASSQEGDGNYGYTF.